The rows below give T cell receptor beta chains drawn from one sample of a study of T cell repertoires in cytomegalovirus infection. TCRdb used MiXCR to reprocess the reads, holding one entry per CDR3 protein. The repertoire holds about 150,000 distinct CDR3 sequences, about 20% seen once, with about a tenth in the top ten. Sequencing was done on a sample of PBMCs. These receptors originate from a human donor in good health (CMV status not recorded). Some clones in this sample may be carry-over from other donors' samples. The conserved cysteine and the conserved F or W are not part of the CDR3 here. Fields, in order: J gene, CDR3 length, V gene, CDR3 protein.

>TRBJ2-2|12|TRBV19
AIQRSANTGELF
>TRBJ1-1|12|TRBV19
ASTLIGGDRGAF
>TRBJ2-1|14|TRBV7-8
ASSPNRLGSYNEQF
>TRBJ2-6|14|TRBV18
ASSRHRDPGANVLT
>TRBJ2-1|13|TRBV11-2
ASSETGTGQDEQF
>TRBJ2-7|13|TRBV7-2
ASSHPGTGKYEQY
>TRBJ2-7|13|TRBV20-1
SARDPGAGNYEQY
>TRBJ2-1|13|TRBV11-2
ASSPRDRESNEQF
>TRBJ2-3|10|TRBV15
ATTPNTDTQY
>TRBJ2-5|14|TRBV7-2
ASSSEARAGDKTQY